A single T cell receptor beta chain is shown here with its context. Its antigen remains unknown. The sample comes from a study of T cells after posttransplantation cyclophosphamide. Points from the study as a whole: Recipient CMV seropositivity and CMV reactivation strongly tracked TRB clonality.

The CDR3 extends over 16 amino acids. Unmatched junction bases numbered 7, after V lost 2 bases and J lost 0 bases. The germline V gene has CDR1 SGHRS and CDR2 YFSETQ. Clones were read by immunoSEQ multiplex PCR, and TCRdb kept only the in-frame ones, dropping some. The table records around 10,000 clones, 70% to 90% of them present only once. Busulfan-fludarabine conditioning, marrow transplant, and cyclophosphamide on days +3 and +4 were administered. This TCR was sampled from a female patient aged 50-65 years who received an allogeneic stem cell transplant from a related donor, was CMV-positive, and had no GVHD. Some of the T cells might come from the graft donor. The sequencing used PBMCs, collected about 62 months after allogeneic stem cell transplant with posttransplant cyclophosphamide. The rearrangement uses TRBV5-1 and TRBJ2-5; 7 nucleotides match TRBD2. In nucleotides, the CDR3 is TGCGCCAGCAGCTTCCCTCCAGCGGGGTACCAAGAGACCCAGTACTTC. Translation gives CASSFPPAGYQETQYF.